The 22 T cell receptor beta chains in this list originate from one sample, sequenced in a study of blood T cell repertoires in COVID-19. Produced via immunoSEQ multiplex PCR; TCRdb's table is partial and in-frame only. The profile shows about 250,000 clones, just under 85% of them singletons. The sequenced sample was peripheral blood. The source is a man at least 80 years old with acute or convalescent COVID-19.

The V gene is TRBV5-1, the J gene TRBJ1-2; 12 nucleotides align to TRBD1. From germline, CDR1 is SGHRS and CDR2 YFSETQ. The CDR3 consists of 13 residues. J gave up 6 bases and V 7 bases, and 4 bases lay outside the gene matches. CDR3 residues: CASGTGGADGYTF. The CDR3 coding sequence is TGCGCCAGCGGGACAGGGGGCGCAGATGGCTACACCTTC.

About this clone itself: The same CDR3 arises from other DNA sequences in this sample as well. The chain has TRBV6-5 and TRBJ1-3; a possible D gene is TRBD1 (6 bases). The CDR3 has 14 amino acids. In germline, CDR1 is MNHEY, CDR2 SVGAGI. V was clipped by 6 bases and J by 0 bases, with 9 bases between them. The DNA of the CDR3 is TGTGCCAGCAGCCGGGACATCTCTGGAAACACCATATATTTT. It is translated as CASSRDISGNTIYF.

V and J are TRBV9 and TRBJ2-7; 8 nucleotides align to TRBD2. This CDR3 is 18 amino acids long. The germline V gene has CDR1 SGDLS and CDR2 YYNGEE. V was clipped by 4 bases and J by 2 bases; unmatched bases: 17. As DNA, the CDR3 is TGTGCCAGCAGCCCCAGCCCCCCACTCGGGGGGGAAACCTACGAGCAGTACTTC. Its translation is CASSPSPPLGGETYEQYF.

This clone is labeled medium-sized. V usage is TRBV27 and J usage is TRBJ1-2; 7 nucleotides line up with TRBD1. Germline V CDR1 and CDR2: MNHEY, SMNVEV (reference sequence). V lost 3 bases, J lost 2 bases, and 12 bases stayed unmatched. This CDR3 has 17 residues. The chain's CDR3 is CASSFYLGQTKNYGYTF. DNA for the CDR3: TGTGCCAGCAGTTTCTACTTGGGACAGACGAAGAACTATGGCTACACCTTC.

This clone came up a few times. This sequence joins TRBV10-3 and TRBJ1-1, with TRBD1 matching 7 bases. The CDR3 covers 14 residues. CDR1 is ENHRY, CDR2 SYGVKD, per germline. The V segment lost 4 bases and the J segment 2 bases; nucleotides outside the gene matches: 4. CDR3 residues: CAISAGGGNTEAFF. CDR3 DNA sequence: TGTGCCATCAGTGCGGGAGGGGGCAACACTGAAGCTTTCTTT.

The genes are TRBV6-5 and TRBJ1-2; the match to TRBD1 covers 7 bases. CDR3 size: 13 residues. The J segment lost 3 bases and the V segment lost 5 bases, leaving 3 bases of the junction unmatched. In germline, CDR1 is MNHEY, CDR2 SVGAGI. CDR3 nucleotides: TGTGCCAGCAGTCCTGACAGGGACTATGGCTACACCTTC. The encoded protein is CASSPDRDYGYTF.

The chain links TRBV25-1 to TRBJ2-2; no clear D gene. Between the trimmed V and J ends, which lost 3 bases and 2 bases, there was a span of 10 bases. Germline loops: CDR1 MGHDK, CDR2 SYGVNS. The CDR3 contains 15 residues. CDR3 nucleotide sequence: TGTGCCAGCAGTGAGCGGATTCTAAACACCGGGGAGCTGTTTTTT. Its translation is CASSERILNTGELFF.

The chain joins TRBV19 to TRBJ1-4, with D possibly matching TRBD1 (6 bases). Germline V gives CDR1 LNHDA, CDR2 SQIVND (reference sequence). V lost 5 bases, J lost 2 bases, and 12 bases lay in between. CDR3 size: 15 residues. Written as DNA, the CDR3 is TGTGCCAGTAGTCAAGACAGGCCGACTAATGAAAAACTGTTTTTT. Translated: CASSQDRPTNEKLFF. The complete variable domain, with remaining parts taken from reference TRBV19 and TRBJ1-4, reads DGGITQSPKYLFRKEGQNVTLSCEQNLNHDAMYWYRQDPGQGLRLIYYSQIVNDFQKGDIAEGYSVSREKKESFPLTVTSAQKNPTAFYLCASSQDRPTNEKLFFGSGTQLSVL.

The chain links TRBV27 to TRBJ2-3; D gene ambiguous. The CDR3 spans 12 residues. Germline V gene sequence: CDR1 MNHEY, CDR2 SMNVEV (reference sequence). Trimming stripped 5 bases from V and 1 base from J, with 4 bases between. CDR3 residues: CASSPGTDTQYF. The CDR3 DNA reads TGTGCCAGCAGTCCGGGCACAGATACGCAGTATTTT.

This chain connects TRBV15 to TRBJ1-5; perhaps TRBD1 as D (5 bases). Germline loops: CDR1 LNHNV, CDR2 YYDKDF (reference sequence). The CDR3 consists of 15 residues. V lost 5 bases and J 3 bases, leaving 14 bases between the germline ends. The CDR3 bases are TGTGCCACCAGCGATGGGCGGGGGAACAATCAGCCCCAGCATTTT. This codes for CATSDGRGNNQPQHF.

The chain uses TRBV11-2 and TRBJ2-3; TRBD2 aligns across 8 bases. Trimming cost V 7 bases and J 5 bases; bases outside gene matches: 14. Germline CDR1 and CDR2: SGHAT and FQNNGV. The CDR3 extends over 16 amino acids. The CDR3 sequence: CASTRIAGPSGDTQYF. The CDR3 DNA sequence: TGTGCCAGCACCCGTATAGCGGGGCCTTCTGGAGATACGCAGTATTTT. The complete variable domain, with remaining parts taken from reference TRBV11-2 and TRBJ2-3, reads EAGVAQSPRYKIIEKRQSVAFWCNPISGHATLYWYQQILGQGPKLLIQFQNNGVVDDSQLPKDRFSAERLKGVDSTLKIQPAKLEDSAVYLCASTRIAGPSGDTQYFGPGTRLTVL.

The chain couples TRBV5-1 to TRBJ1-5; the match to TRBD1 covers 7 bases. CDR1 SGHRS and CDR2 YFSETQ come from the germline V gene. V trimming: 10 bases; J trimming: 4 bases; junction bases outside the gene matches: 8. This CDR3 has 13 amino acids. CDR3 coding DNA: TGCGCCTCAGCCCAGGGGGAAAATCAGCCCCAGCATTTT. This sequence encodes CASAQGENQPQHF.

The CDR3 reads CSVRTGNMNTEAFF. The CDR3 DNA reads as TGCAGCGTAAGGACAGGGAACATGAACACTGAAGCTTTCTTT. V and J are TRBV29-1 and TRBJ1-1; 8 bases agree with TRBD1. The CDR3 is 14 amino acids. Germline V gives CDR1 SQVTM, CDR2 ANQGSEA. V lost 6 bases and J lost 0; bases outside the gene matches: 6. Together with reference TRBV29-1 and TRBJ1-1, the CDR3 gives the full variable domain: SAVISQKPSRDICQRGTSLTIQCQVDSQVTMMFWYRQQPGQSLTLIATANQGSEATYESGFVIDKFPISRPNLTFSTLTVSNMSPEDSSIYLCSVRTGNMNTEAFFGQGTRLTVV.

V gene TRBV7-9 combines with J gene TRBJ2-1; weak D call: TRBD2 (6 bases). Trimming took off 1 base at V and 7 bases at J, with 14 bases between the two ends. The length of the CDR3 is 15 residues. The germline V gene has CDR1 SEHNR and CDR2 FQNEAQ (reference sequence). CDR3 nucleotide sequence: TGTGCCAGCAGCTTAGGGACCCCCCTAGCGAATGAGCAGTTCTTC. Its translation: CASSLGTPLANEQFF.

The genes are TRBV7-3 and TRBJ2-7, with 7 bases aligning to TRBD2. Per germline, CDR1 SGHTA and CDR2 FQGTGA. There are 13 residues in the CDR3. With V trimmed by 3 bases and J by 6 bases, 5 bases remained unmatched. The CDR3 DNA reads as TGTGCCAGCAGCTTGGGAGGGGATAGCGAGCAGTACTTC. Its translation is CASSLGGDSEQYF.

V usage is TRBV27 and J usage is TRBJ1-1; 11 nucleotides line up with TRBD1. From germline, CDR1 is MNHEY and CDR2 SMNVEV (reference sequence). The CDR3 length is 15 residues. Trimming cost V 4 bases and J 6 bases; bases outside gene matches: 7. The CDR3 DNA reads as TGTGCCAGCAGTTCCTTGGGACAGGGGGGATCTGAAGCTTTCTTT. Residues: CASSSLGQGGSEAFF.

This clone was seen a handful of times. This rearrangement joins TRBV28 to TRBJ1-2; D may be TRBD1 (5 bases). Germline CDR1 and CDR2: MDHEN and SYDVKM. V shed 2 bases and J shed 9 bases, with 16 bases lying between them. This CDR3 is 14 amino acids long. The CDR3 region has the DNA TGTGCCAGCAGTTTAAAGGGGCCTCCTTATAGCTACACCTTC. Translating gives CASSLKGPPYSYTF.

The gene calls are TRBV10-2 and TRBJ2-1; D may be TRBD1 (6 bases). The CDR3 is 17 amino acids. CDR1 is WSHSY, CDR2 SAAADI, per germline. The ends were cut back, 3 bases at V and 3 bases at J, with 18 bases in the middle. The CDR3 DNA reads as TGCGCCAGCAGTGACGGGACACCCTACAGGTTCTACAATGAGCAGTTCTTC. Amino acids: CASSDGTPYRFYNEQFF.

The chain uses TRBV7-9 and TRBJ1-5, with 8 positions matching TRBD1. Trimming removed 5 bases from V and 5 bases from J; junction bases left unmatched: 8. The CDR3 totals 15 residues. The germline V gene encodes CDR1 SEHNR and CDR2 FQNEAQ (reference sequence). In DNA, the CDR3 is TGTGCCAGCAGCCCCGGGACAGGAATATATCAGCCCCAGCATTTT. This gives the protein CASSPGTGIYQPQHF.

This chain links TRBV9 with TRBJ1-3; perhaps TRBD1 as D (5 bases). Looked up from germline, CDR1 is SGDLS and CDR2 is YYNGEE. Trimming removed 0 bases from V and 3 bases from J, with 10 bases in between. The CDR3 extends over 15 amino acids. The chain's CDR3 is CASSVGQGRGNTIYF. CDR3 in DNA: TGTGCCAGCAGCGTAGGCCAGGGTCGTGGAAACACCATATATTTT.

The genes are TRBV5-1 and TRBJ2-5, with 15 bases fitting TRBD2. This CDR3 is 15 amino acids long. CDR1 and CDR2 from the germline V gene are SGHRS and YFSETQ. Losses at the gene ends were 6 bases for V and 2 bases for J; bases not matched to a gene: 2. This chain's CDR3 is CASTGLAGGQETQYF. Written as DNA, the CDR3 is TGCGCCAGCACGGGACTAGCGGGAGGACAAGAGACCCAGTACTTC.

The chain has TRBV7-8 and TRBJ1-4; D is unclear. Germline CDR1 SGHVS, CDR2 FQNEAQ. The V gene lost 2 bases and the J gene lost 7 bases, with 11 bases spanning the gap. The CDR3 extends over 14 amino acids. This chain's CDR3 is CASSLTASGEKLFF. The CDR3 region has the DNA TGTGCCAGCAGCTTAACCGCTAGTGGTGAAAAACTGTTTTTT.